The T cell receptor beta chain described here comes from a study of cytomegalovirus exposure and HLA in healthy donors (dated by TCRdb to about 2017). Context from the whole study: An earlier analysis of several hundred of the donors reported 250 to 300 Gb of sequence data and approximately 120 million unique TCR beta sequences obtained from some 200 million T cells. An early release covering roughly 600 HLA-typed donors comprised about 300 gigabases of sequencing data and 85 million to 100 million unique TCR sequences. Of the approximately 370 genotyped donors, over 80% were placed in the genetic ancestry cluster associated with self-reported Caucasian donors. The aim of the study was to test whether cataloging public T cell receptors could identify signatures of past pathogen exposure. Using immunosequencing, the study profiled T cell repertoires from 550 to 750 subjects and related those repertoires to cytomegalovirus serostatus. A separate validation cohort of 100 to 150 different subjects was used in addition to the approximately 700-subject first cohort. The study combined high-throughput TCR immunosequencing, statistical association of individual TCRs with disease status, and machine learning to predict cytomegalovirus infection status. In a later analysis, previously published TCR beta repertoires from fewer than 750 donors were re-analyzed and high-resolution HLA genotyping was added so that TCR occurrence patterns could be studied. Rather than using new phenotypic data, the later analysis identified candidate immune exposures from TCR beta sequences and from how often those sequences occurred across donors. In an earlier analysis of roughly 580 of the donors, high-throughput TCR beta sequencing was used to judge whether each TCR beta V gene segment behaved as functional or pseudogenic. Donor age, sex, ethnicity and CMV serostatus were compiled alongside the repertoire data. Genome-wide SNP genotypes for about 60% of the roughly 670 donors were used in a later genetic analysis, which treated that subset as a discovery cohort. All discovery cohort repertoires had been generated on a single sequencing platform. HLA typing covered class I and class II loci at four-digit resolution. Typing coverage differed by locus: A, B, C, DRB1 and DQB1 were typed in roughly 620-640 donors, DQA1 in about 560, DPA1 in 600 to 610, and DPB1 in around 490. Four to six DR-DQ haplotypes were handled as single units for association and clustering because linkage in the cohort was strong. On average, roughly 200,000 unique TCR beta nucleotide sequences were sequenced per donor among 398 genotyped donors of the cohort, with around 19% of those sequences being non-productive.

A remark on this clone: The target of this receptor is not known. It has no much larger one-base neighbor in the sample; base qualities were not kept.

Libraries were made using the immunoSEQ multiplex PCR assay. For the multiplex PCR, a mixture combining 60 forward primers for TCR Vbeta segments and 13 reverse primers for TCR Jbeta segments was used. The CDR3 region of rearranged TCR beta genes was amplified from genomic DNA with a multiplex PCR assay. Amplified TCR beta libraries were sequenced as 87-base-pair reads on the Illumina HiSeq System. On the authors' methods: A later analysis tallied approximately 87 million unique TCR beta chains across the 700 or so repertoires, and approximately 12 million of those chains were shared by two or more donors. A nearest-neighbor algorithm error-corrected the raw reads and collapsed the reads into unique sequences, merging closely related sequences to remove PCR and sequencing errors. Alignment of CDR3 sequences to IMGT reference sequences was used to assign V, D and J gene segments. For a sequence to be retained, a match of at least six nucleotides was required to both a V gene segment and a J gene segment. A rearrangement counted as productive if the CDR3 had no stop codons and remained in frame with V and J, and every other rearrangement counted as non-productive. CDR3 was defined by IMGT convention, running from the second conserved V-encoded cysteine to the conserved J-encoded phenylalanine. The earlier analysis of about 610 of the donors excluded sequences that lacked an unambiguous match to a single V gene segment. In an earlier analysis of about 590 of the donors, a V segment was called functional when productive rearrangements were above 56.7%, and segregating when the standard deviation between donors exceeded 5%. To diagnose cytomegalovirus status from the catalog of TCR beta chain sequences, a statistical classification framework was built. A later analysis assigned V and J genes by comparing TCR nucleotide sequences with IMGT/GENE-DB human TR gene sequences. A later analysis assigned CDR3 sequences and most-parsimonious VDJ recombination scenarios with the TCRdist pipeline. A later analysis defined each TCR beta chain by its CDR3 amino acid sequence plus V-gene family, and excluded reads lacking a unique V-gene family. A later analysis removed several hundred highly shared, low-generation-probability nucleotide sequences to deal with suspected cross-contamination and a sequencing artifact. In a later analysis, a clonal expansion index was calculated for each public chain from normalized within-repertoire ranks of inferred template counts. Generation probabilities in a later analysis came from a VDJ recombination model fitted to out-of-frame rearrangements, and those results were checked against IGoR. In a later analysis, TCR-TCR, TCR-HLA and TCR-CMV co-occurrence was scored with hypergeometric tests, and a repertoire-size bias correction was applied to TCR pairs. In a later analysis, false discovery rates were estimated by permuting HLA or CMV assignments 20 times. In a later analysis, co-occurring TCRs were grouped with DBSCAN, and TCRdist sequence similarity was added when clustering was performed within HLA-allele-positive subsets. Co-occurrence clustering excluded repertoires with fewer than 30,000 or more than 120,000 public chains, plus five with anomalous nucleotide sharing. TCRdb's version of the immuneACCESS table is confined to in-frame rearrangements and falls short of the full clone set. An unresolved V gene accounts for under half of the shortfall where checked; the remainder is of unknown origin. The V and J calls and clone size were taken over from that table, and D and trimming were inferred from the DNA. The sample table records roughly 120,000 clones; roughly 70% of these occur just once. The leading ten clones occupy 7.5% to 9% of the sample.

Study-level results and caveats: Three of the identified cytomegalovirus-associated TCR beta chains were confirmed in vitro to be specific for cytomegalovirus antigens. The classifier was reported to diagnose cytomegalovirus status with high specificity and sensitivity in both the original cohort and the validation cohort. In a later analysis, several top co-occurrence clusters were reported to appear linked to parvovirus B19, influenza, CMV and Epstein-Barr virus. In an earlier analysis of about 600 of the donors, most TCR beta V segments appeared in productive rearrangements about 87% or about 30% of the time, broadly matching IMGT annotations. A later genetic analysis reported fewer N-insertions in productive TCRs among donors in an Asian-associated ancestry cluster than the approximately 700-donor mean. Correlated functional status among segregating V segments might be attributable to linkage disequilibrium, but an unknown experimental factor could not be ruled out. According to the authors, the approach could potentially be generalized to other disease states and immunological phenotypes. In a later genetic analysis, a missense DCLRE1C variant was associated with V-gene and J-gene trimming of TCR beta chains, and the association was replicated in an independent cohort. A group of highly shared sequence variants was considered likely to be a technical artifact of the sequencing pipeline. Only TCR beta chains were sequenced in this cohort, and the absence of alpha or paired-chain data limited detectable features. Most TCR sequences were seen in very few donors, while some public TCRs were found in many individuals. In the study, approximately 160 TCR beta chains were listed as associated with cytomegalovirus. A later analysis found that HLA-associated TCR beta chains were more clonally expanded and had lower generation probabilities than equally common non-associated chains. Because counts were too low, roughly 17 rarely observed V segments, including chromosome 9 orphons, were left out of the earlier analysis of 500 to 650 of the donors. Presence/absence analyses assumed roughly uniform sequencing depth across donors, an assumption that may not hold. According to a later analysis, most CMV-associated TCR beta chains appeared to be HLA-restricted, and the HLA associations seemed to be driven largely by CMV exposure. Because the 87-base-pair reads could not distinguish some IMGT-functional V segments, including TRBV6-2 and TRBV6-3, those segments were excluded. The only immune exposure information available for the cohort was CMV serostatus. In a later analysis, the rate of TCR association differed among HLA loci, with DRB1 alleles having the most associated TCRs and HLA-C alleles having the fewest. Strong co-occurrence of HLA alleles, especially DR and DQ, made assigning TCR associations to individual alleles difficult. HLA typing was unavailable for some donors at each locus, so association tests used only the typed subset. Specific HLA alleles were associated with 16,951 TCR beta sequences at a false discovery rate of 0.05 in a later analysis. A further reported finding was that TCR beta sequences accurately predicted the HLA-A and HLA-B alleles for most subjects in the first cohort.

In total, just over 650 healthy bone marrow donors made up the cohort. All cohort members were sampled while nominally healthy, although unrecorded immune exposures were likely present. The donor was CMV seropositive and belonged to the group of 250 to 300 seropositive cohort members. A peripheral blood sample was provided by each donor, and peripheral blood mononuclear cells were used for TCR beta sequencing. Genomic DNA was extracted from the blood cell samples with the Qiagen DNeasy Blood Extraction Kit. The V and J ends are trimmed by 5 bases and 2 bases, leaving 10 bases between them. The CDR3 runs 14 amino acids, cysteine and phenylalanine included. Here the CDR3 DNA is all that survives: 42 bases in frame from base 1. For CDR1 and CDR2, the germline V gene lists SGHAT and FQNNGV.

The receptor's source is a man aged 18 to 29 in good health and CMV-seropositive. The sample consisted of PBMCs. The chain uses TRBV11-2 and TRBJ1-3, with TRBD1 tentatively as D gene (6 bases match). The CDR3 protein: CASSTWDTGNTIYF. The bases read TGTGCCAGCAGCACTTGGGACACTGGAAACACCATATATTTT.